Below, 21 T cell receptor beta chains from the same sample are listed, as sequenced in a study of T cells after yellow fever vaccination. TCRdb redid the calling of the 5' RACE reads with MiXCR, one entry per CDR3 protein. The table lists under 600,000 distinct CDR3 sequences, about 13% of them singletons, with over 11% in the top ten. Sequencing was performed on PBMCs, taken on the day of the yellow fever booster vaccination. The receptors shown here come from a man aged 30 to 45 who received the YFV17D yellow fever vaccine.

A note on this clonotype: A much larger clone differs from this one at a single base, so this may be a read error. CDR3 protein: CASSPQQGNTDTQYF. CDR3 nucleotide sequence: TGTGCCAGCTCACCCCAACAGGGCAACACAGATACGCAGTATTTT. This chain uses TRBV18 with TRBJ2-3; D may be TRBD1 (6 bases). CDR1 and CDR2 (germline): KGHSH, LQKENI. This CDR3 is 15 amino acids long. Trimming shortened V by 3 bases and J by 2 bases, and 12 bases separated the two germline ends.

As regards this clonotype: A much larger clone is a single base away; this may be a read error. J is TRBJ2-3 and V is TRBV20-1; 8 bases line up with TRBD2. The CDR3 is 18 residues long. Germline V lookup: CDR1 DFQATT, CDR2 SNEGSKA (reference sequence). CDR3 nucleotides: TGCTGTGCTAGGATTGCGGGGGGCAAAAATAGCGGGACAGATACGCAGTATTTT. This gives the protein CCARIAGGKNSGTDTQYF.

This clonotype was seen a few times. The chain employs TRBV6-5 and TRBJ2-1, with D maybe TRBD2 (7 bases). The CDR3 extends over 13 amino acids. The V gene lost 7 bases and the J gene lost 7 bases, with 14 bases spanning the gap. Germline-derived CDR1 and CDR2 are MNHEY and SVGAGI. This CDR3 reads CASIKGGGNEQFF. CDR3 coding DNA: TGTGCCAGCATTAAGGGGGGAGGGAATGAGCAGTTCTTC.

The genes are TRBV9 and TRBJ2-1, with D perhaps TRBD2 (7 bases). The germline V gene has CDR1 SGDLS and CDR2 YYNGEE. This CDR3 has 16 amino acids. V was shortened by 4 bases and J by 8 bases, with 22 bases between the two germline ends. As DNA, the CDR3 is TGTGCCAGCAGCCCATCGGGAGCGGGAAGGGGGGATGAGCAGTTCTTC. Protein: CASSPSGAGRGDEQFF. Drawing the rest from reference TRBV9 and TRBJ2-1, the complete variable domain is DSGVTQTPKHLITATGQRVTLRCSPRSGDLSVYWYQQSLDQGLQFLIQYYNGEERAKGNILERFSAQQFPDLHSELNLSSLELGDSALYFCASSPSGAGRGDEQFFGPGTRLTVL.

This clonotype showed up just a few times. The chain uses TRBV15 and TRBJ2-2, with a weak D call TRBD2 (6 bases). Trimming took off 0 bases at V and 5 bases at J, with 16 bases between the two ends. CDR3 size: 17 residues. Looked up from germline, CDR1 is LNHNV and CDR2 is YYDKDF (reference sequence). CDR3 loop: CATSRDRAGRGTGELFF. The CDR3 DNA reads TGTGCCACCAGCAGAGATCGCGCGGGGCGTGGTACCGGGGAGCTGTTTTTT.

Concerning this clonotype: A much larger clone lies one base from this, so it may be a read error. V is TRBV19 and J is TRBJ2-2; D is perhaps TRBD2 (5 bases). In germline, CDR1 is LNHDA, CDR2 SQIVND (reference sequence). The CDR3 is 13 residues long. The CDR3 spells CASSVANTGEPFF. CDR3 nucleotide sequence: TGTGCCAGTAGTGTAGCGAACACCGGGGAGCCGTTTTTT.

This chain joins TRBV11-2 and TRBJ2-5, with D perhaps given as TRBD1 or TRBD2 (5 bases each). Deletions cut 4 bases from V and 1 base from J, with 16 bases between. The germline gives CDR1 SGHAT, CDR2 FQNNGV. This CDR3 region has 16 residues. CDR3 sequence: CASSSWPMGVQETQYF. For the CDR3, the DNA is TGTGCCAGCAGCTCCTGGCCTATGGGGGTCCAAGAGACCCAGTACTTC.

This clonotype was detected only a few times. This chain connects TRBV27 to TRBJ1-6, with TRBD1 as a possible D gene (6 bases). In germline, CDR1 is MNHEY, CDR2 SMNVEV (reference sequence). This CDR3 is built from 14 residues. V lost 4 bases and J 9 bases, leaving 13 bases between the germline ends. The DNA for the CDR3 is TGTGCCAGCAGTTCCAGACAGGATCGTTCACCCCTCCACTTT. Translation gives CASSSRQDRSPLHF.

This clonotype was seen more than once but under ten times. The DNA for the CDR3 is TGCAGTGCTAGAGGAGTGGTTGGGAGCAATCAGCCCCAGCATTTT. It is translated as CSARGVVGSNQPQHF. This chain joins TRBV20-1 and TRBJ1-5, with D unclear. V was pared by 1 base and J by 1 base, with 11 bases between. This CDR3 region has 15 residues. Germline V lookup: CDR1 DFQATT, CDR2 SNEGSKA (reference sequence).

The DNA of the CDR3 is TGTGCCATCAGTGAGGACGGACAGGGGAACACTGAAGCTTTCTTT. This gives the protein CAISEDGQGNTEAFF. V usage is TRBV10-3 and J usage is TRBJ1-1; TRBD1 agrees at 8 bases. The CDR3 length is 15 residues. V lost 2 bases and J lost 1; bases outside the gene matches: 3. Germline CDR1 reads ENHRY; CDR2 reads SYGVKD.

This clonotype was seen repeatedly, ten times or more. A read error may account for a junction end that differs from germline. The gene calls are TRBV7-7 and TRBJ2-3, with a possible D match to TRBD1 (6 bases). This CDR3 has 16 residues. Germline CDR1 is SSHAT and CDR2 is FNYEAQ (reference sequence). CDR3 nucleotide sequence: TGTGCTAGCAGCCCCGGGACAATACTCTCCCCAGATACGCAGTATTTT. Translated: CASSPGTILSPDTQYF.

The chain recombines TRBV27 with TRBJ2-2; D uncertain. CDR3 length: 13 residues. Per germline, CDR1 MNHEY and CDR2 SMNVEV (reference sequence). The V end was cut by 6 bases, the J end by 4 bases, with 9 bases between. As DNA, the CDR3 is TGTGCCAGCAGCCGCCTGGGCACCGGGGAGCTGTTTTTT. Its translation: CASSRLGTGELFF.

This clonotype was observed many times. This chain uses TRBV14 with TRBJ1-1; D is undetermined. V was clipped by 4 bases and J by 4 bases, with 13 bases between them. The CDR3 spans 14 residues. Germline V gene lookup returns CDR1 SGHDN and CDR2 FVKESK. The CDR3 bases are TGTGCCAGCAGCCTCTCAGGACGGGGCACTGAAGCTTTCTTT. Residues: CASSLSGRGTEAFF.

The V and J genes are TRBV7-8 and TRBJ2-6; D call uncertain. The CDR3 has 17 residues. The V gene lost 3 bases and the J gene lost 0 bases, with 12 bases spanning the gap. Germline CDR1 and CDR2: SGHVS and FQNEAQ. CDR3: CASSFPRRFSGANVLTF. The CDR3 nucleotides read TGTGCCAGCAGCTTCCCTAGAAGGTTCTCTGGGGCCAACGTCCTGACTTTC.

This clonotype was seen ten or more times. The rearrangement links TRBV27 to TRBJ2-1; weak D call: TRBD1 (7 bases). Trimming shortened V by 2 bases and J by 3 bases, and 11 bases separated the two germline ends. This CDR3 is 15 amino acids long. CDR1 is MNHEY and CDR2 is SMNVEV in the germline V gene (reference sequence). CDR3 DNA sequence: TGTGCCAGCAGTTTAGACCAGGGGGGCTACAATGAGCAGTTCTTC. Encoded protein: CASSLDQGGYNEQFF.

The table lists this clonotype with many counts. This chain links TRBV5-1 with TRBJ2-7, with D possibly matching TRBD2 (6 bases). CDR1 and CDR2 from the germline V gene are SGHRS and YFSETQ. Between the trimmed V and J ends, which lost 4 bases and 4 bases, there was a span of 15 bases. The CDR3 has 14 residues. CDR3 DNA: TGCGCCAGCAGCAAGGTGGGGGGAGCTTACGAGCAGTACTTC. It encodes CASSKVGGAYEQYF.

This clonotype was seen only once. Here the CDR3 reads CSVKSNTEAFF. The DNA for the CDR3 is TGCAGCGTTAAGTCGAACACTGAAGCTTTCTTT. V usage is TRBV29-1 and J usage is TRBJ1-1; D call uncertain. Trimming took 5 bases from V and 1 from J, leaving 5 bases between them. The CDR3 is made up of 11 amino acids. Germline-derived CDR1 and CDR2 are SQVTM and ANQGSEA.

The J gene is TRBJ1-1, the V gene TRBV7-9; maybe TRBD1 (5 bases). The CDR3 covers 13 residues. CDR1 and CDR2 (germline): SEHNR, FQNEAQ (reference sequence). Trimming left V 5 bases short and J 7 bases short, with 14 bases between. The CDR3 DNA follows: TGTGCCAGCAGCCAGGACTGGGGCGGTGAAGCTTTCTTT. This codes for CASSQDWGGEAFF.

The table lists this clonotype with many counts. This chain connects TRBV12-3 or TRBV12-4 to TRBJ2-3; D ambiguous. This CDR3 has 13 residues. V was clipped by 3 bases and J by 6 bases, with 10 bases between them. The CDR3 sequence is CASSFLTSDTQYF. The DNA for the CDR3 is TGTGCCAGCAGTTTTCTTACGTCGGATACGCAGTATTTT.

This clonotype was seen repeatedly, ten times or more. The chain joins TRBV18 to TRBJ2-7, with 12 bases fitting TRBD2. Trimming at V came to 6 bases and at J to 5 bases, leaving 5 bases not matched to a gene. Per the germline V gene, CDR1 is KGHSH and CDR2 is LQKENI. The CDR3 length is 14 residues. CDR3 bases: TGTGCCAGCTCCCCTAGCGGGAGGGCCCACGAGCAGTACTTC. Translation: CASSPSGRAHEQYF.

This clonotype turned up a few times. The V and J genes are TRBV5-4 and TRBJ2-2; D is undetermined. The V end was cut by 1 base, the J end by 3 bases, with 7 bases between. From germline, CDR1 is SGHNT and CDR2 YYREEE (reference sequence). This CDR3 region has 14 residues. This chain's CDR3 is CASSLYTDTGELFF. The CDR3 DNA sequence: TGTGCCAGCAGCTTGTATACGGACACCGGGGAGCTGTTTTTT.